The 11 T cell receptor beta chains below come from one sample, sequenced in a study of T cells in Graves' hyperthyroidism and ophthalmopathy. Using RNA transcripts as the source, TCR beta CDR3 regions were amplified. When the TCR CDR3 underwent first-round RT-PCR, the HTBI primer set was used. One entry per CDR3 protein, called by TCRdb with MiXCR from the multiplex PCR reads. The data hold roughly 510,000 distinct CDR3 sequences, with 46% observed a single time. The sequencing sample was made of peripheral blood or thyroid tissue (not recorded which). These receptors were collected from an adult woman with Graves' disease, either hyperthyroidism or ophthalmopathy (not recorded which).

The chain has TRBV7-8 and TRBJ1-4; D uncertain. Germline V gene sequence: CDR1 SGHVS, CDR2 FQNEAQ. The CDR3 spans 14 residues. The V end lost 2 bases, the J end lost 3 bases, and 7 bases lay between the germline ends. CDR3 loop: CASSLLDANEKLFF. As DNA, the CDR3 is TGTGCCAGCAGCTTATTGGACGCTAATGAAAAACTGTTTTTT.

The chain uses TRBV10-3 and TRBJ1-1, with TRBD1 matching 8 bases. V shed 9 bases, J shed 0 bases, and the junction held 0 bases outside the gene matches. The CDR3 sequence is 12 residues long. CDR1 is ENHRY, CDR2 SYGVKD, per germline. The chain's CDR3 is CAMGQVNTEAFF. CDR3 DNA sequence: TGTGCCATGGGACAGGTGAACACTGAAGCTTTCTTT.

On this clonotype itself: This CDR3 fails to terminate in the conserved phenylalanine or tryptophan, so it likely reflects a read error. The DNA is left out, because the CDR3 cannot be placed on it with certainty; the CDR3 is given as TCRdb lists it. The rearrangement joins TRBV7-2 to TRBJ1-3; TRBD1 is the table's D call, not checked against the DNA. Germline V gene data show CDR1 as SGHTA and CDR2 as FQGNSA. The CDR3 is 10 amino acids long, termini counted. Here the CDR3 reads CASSLALDSR.

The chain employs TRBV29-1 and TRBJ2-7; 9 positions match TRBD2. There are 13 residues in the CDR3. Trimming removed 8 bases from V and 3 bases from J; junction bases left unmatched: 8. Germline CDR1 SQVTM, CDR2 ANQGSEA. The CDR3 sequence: CSLGVLAGYEQYF. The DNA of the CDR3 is TGCAGCTTAGGAGTACTAGCGGGCTACGAGCAGTACTTC.

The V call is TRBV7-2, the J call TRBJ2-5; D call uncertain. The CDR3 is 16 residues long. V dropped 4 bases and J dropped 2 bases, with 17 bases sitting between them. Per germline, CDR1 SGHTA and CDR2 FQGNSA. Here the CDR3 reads CASSSGPQRSQETQYF. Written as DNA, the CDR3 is TGTGCCAGCAGCTCCGGGCCTCAGCGCTCTCAAGAGACCCAGTACTTC.

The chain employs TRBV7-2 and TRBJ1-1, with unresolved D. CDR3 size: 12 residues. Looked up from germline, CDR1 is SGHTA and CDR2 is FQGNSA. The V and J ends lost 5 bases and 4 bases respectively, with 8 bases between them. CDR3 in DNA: TGTGCCAGCAGCCAACGGGCCACTGAAGCTTTCTTT. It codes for CASSQRATEAFF.

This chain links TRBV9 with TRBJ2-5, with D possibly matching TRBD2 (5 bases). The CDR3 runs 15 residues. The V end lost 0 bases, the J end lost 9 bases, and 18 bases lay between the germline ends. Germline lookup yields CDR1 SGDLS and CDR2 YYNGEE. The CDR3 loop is CASSVDGKRNQPQYF. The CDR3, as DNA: TGTGCCAGCAGCGTAGACGGGAAGCGCAATCAGCCCCAGTACTTC.

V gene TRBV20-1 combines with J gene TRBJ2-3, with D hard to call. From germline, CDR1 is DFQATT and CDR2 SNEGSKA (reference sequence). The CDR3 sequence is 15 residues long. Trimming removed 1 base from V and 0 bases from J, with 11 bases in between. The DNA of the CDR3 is TGCAGTGCTAGAGTAGCCCGGATAAGCACAGATACGCAGTATTTT. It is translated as CSARVARISTDTQYF.

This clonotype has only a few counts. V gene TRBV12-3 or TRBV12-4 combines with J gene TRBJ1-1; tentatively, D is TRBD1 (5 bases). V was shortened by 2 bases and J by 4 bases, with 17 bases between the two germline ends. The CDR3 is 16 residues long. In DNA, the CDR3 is TGTGCCAGCAGTTTATCCAACCAGGGCTTTCGCACTGAAGCTTTCTTT. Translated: CASSLSNQGFRTEAFF.

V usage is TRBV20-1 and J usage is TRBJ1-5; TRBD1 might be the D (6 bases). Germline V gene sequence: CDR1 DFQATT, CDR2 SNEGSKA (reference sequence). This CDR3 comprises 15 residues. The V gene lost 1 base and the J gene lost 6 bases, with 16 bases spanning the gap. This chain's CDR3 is CSARVGRWGLQPQHF. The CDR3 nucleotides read TGCAGTGCTAGAGTGGGCAGGTGGGGGCTTCAGCCCCAGCATTTT.

The CDR3 nucleotides are TGTGCCACCAGCAGATCACGACAGGGCAATCAGCCCCAGCATTTT. Its protein is CATSRSRQGNQPQHF. The rearrangement uses TRBV15 and TRBJ1-5; D perhaps matches TRBD1 (6 bases). Trimming stripped 2 bases from V and 2 bases from J, with 10 bases between. The CDR3 totals 15 residues. Germline V gives CDR1 LNHNV, CDR2 YYDKDF (reference sequence). Full variable domain (remainder filled in from reference TRBV15 and TRBJ1-5): DAMVIQNPRYQVTQFGKPVTLSCSQTLNHNVMYWYQQKSSQAPKLLFHYYDKDFNNEADTPDNFQSRRPNTSFCFLDIRSPGLGDTAMYLCATSRSRQGNQPQHFGDGTRLSIL.